This T cell receptor (beta chain) was sequenced in a study of cytomegalovirus exposure and HLA in healthy donors. Study-level findings and limits: By a later analysis, the bulk of CMV-associated TCR beta chains appeared HLA-restricted. The authors later found HLA-associated TCR beta chains more clonally expanded than equally common others.

The CDR3 runs to 14 residues. The ends lost 1 base at V and 8 bases at J; junction bases unmatched: 7. CDR1 SGHTA and CDR2 FQGNSA come from the germline V gene. This PCR relied on a set of 60 Vbeta primers and 13 Jbeta primers. The method was immunoSEQ multiplex PCR; TCRdb's version includes in-frame clones alone and lacks a portion of them. The sample has roughly 97,000 clones, 81% seen once; the top ten hold under 5.5%. For this clone: Its antigen is currently unknown.

The source material was PBMCs. This TCR was recovered from a man in his forties in good health and CMV-seropositive. V usage is TRBV7-2 and J usage is TRBJ1-2; 7 bases fit TRBD1. In DNA, the CDR3 is TGTGCCAGCAGCTTAGGACAGGGTGCGTGGGGCTACACCTTC. It encodes CASSLGQGAWGYTF.